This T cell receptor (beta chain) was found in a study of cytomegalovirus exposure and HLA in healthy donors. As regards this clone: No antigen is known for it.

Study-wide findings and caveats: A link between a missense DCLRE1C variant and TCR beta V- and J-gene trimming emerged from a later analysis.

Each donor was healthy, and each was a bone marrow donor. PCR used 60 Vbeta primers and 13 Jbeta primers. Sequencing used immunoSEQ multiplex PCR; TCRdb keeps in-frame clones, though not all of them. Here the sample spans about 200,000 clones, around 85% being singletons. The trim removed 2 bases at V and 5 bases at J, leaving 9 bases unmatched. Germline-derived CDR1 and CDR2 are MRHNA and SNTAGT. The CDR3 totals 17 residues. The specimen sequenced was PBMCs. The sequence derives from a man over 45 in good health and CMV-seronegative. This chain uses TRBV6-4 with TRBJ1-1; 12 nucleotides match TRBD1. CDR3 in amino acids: CASSDGDRGQVDTEAFF. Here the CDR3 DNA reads TGTGCCAGCAGTGACGGGGACAGGGGGCAAGTTGATACTGAAGCTTTCTTT.